Sequencing of this T cell receptor beta chain was carried out in a study of blood T cell repertoires in COVID-19. Study overall: There were acute and convalescent COVID-19 samples, and they came from the United States, Italy and Spain. T cells, B-cell-depleted T cells, or PBMCs provided the cDNA or gDNA that served as material.

Worth noting for this clone: Additional DNA sequences in this sample encode the identical CDR3.

In the original analysis: Reference gene primer amplification gave nucleated cell count estimates. The assay was immunoSEQ multiplex PCR, and TCRdb's table has in-frame clones only and misses some. The DNA gave D and trimming, while V, J and clone size come from that table. Here the sample spans under 450,000 clones, around 89% being singletons. V dropped 0 bases and J dropped 0 bases, with 3 bases sitting between them. This CDR3 has 14 amino acids. Germline CDR1 and CDR2: KGHSH and LQKENI. The sequenced sample consisted of peripheral blood. This receptor was taken from a woman aged 40 to 49 with COVID-19, enrolled during active disease. J is TRBJ2-1 and V is TRBV18; D remains unclear. The CDR3 reads CASSPPSSYNEQFF. Written as DNA, the CDR3 is TGTGCCAGCTCACCACCCAGCTCCTACAATGAGCAGTTCTTC.